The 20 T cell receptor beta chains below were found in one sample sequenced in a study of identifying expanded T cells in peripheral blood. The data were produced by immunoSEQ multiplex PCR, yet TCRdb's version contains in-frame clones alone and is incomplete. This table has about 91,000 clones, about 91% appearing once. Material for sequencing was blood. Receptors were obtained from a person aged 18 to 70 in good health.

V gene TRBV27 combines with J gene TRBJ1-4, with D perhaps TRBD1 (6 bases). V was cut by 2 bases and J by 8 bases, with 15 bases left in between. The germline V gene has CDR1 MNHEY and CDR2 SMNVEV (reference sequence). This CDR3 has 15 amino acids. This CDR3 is CASSLRTGLREKLFF. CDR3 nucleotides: TGTGCCAGCAGTTTACGCACAGGGTTAAGGGAAAAACTGTTTTTT. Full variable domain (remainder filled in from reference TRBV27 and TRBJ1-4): EAQVTQNPRYLITVTGKKLTVTCSQNMNHEYMSWYRQDPGLGLRQIYYSMNVEVTDKGDVPEGYKVSRKEKRNFPLILESPSPNQTSLYFCASSLRTGLREKLFFGSGTQLSVL.

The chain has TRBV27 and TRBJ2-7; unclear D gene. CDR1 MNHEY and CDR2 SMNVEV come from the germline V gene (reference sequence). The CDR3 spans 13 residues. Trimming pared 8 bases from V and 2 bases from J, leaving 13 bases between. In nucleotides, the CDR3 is TGTGCCAGCGGATTAACCTGGACCTACGAGCAGTACTTC. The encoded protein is CASGLTWTYEQYF.

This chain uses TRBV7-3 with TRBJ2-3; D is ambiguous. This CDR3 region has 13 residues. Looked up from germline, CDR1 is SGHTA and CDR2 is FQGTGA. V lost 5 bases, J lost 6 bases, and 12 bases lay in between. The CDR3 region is CASSVLPRDTQYF. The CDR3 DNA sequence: TGTGCCAGCAGCGTCCTACCCCGGGATACGCAGTATTTT.

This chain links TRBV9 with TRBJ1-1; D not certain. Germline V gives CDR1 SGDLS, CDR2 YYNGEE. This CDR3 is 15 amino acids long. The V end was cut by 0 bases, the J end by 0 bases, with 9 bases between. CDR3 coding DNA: TGTGCCAGCAGCGTAGAAGGCAGATTGAACACTGAAGCTTTCTTT. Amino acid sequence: CASSVEGRLNTEAFF.

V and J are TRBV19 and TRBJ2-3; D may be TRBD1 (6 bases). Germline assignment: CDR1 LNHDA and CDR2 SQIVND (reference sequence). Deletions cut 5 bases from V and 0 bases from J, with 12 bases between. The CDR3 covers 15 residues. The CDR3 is CASSSLTGSTDTQYF. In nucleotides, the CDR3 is TGTGCCAGTAGTTCGCTCACAGGGAGCACAGATACGCAGTATTTT.

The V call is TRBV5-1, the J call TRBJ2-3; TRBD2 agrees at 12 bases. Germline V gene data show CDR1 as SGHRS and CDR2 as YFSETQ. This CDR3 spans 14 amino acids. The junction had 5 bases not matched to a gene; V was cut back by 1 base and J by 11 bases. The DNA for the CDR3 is TGCGCCAGCAGCTTGTTCCTAGCGGGAGGGGAGCAGTATTTT. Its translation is CASSLFLAGGEQYF.

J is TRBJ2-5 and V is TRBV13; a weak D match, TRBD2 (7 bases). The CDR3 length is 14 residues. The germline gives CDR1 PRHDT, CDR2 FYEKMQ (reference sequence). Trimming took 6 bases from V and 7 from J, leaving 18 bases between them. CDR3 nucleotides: TGTGCCAGCAGTACGAACGGGGGGCAGGGGACCCAGTACTTC. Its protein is CASSTNGGQGTQYF. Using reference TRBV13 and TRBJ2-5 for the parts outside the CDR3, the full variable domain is AAGVIQSPRHLIKEKRETATLKCYPIPRHDTVYWYQQGPGQDPQFLISFYEKMQSDKGSIPDRFSAQQFSDYHSELNMSSLELGDSALYFCASSTNGGQGTQYFGPGTRLLVL.

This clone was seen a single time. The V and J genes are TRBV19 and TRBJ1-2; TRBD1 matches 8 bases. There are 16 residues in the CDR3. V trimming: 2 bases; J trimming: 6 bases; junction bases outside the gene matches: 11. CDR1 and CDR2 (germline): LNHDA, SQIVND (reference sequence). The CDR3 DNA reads TGTGCCAGTAGTATAAGTCCGTGGTCGGACAGGGATGGCTACACCTTC. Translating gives CASSISPWSDRDGYTF.

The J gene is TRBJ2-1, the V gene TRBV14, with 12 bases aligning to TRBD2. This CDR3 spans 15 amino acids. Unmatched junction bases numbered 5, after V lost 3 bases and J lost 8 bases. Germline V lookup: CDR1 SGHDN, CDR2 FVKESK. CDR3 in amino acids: CASSHLRLAGDEQFF. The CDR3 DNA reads TGTGCCAGCAGCCACCTCCGACTAGCGGGGGATGAGCAGTTCTTC.

This chain's CDR3 is CASSSAGGINEQFF. CDR3 coding DNA: TGTGCCAGCAGCTCGGCAGGGGGCATTAATGAGCAGTTCTTC. The V gene is TRBV7-9, the J gene TRBJ2-1, with 8 bases that match TRBD1. Unmatched junction bases numbered 6, after V lost 4 bases and J lost 7 bases. Per the germline V gene, CDR1 is SEHNR and CDR2 is FQNEAQ (reference sequence). The length of the CDR3 is 14 residues.

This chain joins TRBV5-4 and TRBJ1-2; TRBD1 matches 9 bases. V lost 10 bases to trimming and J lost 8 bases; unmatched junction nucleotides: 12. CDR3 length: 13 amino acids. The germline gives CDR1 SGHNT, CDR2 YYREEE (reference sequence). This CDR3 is CAVPGQGIQGYTF. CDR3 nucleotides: TGTGCCGTACCGGGACAGGGAATACAGGGCTACACCTTC.

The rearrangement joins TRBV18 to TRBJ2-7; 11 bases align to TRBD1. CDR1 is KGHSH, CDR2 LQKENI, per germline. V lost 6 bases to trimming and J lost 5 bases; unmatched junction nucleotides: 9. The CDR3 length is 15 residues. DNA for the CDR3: TGTGCCAGCTCGCGCGGACAGGGGGCTTCGGACGAGCAGTACTTC. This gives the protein CASSRGQGASDEQYF.

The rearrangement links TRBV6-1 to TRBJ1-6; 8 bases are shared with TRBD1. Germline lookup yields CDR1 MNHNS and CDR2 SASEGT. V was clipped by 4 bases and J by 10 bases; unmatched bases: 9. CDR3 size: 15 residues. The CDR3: CASSASGTGFSPLHF. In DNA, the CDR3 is TGTGCCAGCAGTGCGTCCGGGACAGGTTTCTCACCCCTCCACTTT.

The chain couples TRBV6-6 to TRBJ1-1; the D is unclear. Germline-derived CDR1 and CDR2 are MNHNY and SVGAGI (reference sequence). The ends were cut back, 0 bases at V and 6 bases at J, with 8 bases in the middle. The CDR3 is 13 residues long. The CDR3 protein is CASSYSLGAEAFF. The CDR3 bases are TGTGCCAGCAGTTACTCCCTGGGTGCTGAAGCTTTCTTT.

The CDR3 nucleotides are TGTGCCAGCAGCTTGGACGGATCTAGCACAGATACGCAGTATTTT. Its protein product is CASSLDGSSTDTQYF. The chain couples TRBV5-4 to TRBJ2-3, with D unclear. The CDR3 is 15 residues long. Per germline, CDR1 SGHNT and CDR2 YYREEE (reference sequence). V shed 0 bases and J shed 0 bases, with 8 bases lying between them.

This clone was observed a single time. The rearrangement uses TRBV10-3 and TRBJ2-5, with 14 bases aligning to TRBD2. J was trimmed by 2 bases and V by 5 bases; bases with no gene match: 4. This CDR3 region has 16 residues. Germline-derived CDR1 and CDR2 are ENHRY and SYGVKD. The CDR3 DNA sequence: TGTGCCATCAGTCCAGGACTAGCGGGGGGACAAGAGACCCAGTACTTC. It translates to CAISPGLAGGQETQYF.

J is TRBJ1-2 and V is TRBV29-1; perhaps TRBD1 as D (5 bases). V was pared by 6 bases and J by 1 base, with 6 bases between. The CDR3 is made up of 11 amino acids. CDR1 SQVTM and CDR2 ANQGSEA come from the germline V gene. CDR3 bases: TGCAGCGTACAGGTTAACTATGGCTACACCTTC. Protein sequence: CSVQVNYGYTF.

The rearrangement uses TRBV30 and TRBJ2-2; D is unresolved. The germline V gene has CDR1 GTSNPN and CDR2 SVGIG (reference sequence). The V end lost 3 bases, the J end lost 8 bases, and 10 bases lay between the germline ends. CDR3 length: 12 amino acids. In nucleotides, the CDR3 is TGTGCCTGGAGATCTTTGTGGGGGGAGCTGTTTTTT. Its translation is CAWRSLWGELFF.

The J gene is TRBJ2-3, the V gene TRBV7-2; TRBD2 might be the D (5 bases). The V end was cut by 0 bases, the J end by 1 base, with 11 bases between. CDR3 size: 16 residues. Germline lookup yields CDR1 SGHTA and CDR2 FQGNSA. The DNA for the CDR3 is TGTGCCAGCAGCTTAGCGTTCATGGAGGGCACAGATACGCAGTATTTT. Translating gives CASSLAFMEGTDTQYF.

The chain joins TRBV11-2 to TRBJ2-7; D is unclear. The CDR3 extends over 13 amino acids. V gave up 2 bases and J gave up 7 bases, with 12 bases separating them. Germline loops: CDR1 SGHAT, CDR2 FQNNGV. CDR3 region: CASSLSASLEQYF. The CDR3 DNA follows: TGTGCCAGCAGCTTATCAGCCAGCTTAGAGCAGTACTTC.